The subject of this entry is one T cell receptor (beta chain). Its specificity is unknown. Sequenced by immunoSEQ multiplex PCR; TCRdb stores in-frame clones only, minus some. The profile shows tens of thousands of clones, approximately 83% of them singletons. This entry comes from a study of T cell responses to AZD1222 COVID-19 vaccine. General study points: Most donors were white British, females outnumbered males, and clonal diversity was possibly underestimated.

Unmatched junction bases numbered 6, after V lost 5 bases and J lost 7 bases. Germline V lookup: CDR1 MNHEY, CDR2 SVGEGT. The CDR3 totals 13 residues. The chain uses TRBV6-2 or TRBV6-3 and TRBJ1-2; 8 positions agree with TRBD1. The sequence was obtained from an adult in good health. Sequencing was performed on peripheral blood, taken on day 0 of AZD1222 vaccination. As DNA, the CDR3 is TGTGCCAGCAGTACGACAGGGGCGAGTGGCTACACCTTC. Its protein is CASSTTGASGYTF.